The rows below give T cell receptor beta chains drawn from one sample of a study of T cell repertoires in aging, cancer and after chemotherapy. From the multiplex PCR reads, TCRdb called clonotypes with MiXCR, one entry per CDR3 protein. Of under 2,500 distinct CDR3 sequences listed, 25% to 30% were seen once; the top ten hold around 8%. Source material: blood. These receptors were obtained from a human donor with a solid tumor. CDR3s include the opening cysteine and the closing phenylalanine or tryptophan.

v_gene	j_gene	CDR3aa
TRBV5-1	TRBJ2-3	CASSLAGDISDTQYF
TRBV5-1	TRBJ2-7	CASSLEVHSVEQYF
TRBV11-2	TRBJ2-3	CASSSPGQRGTQYF
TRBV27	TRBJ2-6	CASSFAGANVLTF
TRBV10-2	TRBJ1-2	CASSEVRVYGYTF
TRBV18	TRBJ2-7	CASSPVPGLIPFEQYF
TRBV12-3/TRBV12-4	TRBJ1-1	CASSFLTMNTEAFF
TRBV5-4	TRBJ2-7	CASSGRTSGIGEQYF
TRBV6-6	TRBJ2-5	CASSLQGKQTQYF
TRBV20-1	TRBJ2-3	CSASSREFTDTQYF
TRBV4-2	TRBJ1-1	CASSLPGGQTEAFF
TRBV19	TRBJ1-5	CATRDNGYSNQPQHF
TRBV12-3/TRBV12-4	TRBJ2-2	CASSLTGGNTGELFF
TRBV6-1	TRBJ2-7	CASSEARMAGTQSYEQYF
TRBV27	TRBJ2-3	CASSGPGTPTDTQYF
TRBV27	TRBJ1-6	CASSFGGSPLHF
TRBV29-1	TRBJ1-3	CSVRQGADTIYF
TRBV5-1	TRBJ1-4	CASSSGGQLNGLFF
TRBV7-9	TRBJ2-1	CASSLGSRLLNSGNEQFF
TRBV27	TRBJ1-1	CASSLVQGAEAFF
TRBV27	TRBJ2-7	CASRRTGALLEQYF
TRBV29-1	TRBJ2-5	CSTGQGFQETQYF
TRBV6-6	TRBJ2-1	CASSHPGQGAWNEQFF
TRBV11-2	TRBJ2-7	CASRGVRRGAGNEQYF
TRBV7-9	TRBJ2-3	CASSRQGSTDTQYF
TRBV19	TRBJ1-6	CASSDEFSYNSPLHF
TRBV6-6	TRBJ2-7	CASPPGQNLPYEQYF
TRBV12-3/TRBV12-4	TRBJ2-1	CASSPGSTYNEQFF
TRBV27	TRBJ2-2	CASSLASAGAVITGELFF
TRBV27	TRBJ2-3	CASSLFLGGDTQYF
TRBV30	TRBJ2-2	CAFSGLLLANTGELFF
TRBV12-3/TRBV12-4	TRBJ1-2	CASSLQGLGGYTF
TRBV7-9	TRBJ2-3	CASSLRAGVTDTQYF
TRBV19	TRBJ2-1	CASSIGRGFSYNEQFF
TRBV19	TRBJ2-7	CASSTGTSRDEQYF
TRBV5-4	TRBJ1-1	CASSLSGQSEAFF
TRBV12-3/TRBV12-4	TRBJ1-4	CASSPLRREKDEKLFF
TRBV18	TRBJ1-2	CASSPQGSNYGYTF
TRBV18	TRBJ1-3	CASSPQGYGNTIYF
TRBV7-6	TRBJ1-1	CASSLARGGEAFF
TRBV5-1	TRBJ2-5	CASSLGQGGETQYF
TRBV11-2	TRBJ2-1	CASSLDTRDEQFF
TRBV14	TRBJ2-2	CASSLLSSDTGELFF
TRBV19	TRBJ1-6	CASSLPGQGNSPLHF
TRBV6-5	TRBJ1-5	CASRQTGGSNQPQHF
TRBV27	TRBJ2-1	CARGGEQFF
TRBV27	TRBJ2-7	CASQKGPLYEQYF
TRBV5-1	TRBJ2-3	CASSTRPGLALDTQYF
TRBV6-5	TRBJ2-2	CASRARGGRGTGELFF